This T cell receptor (beta chain) was retrieved from a study of T cells after yellow fever vaccination. The wider study: Fractions low in cell number were prepared with SMART-Seq v4 Ultra Low Input.

Findings and caveats of the study: Contamination by abundant bulk-population clonotypes could be present in FACS-sorted repertoires. Subsequent booster samples again held most clones from primary vaccination (96% CD4, roughly 88% CD8).

There are many counts of this clonotype. No antigen is known for it. As TCR cDNA was made by 5'RACE template switching, a universal primer site and UMIs were added. TCRdb re-derived calls from the 5' RACE reads in MiXCR, one entry per CDR3 protein. The sample has approximately 110,000 distinct CDR3 sequences, 6% to 8% seen once. The clonotype comes from a man younger than 35 who received the YFV17D yellow fever vaccine. Source: CD4+ T cells sorted from PBMCs, taken more than 8 days after the first yellow fever vaccination.

This CDR3 reads CASSTAQRGEQYV. CDR3 sequence (DNA): TGTGCCAGCAGCACGGCCCAAAGAGGCGAGCAGTACGTC. The rearrangement links TRBV12-3 or TRBV12-4 to TRBJ2-7; no firm D call. Trimming removed 6 bases from V and 6 bases from J, with 15 bases in between. The CDR3 runs 13 residues.